This T cell receptor beta chain came from a study of blood T cell repertoires in COVID-19. Study as a whole: The United States, Italy and Spain provided the acute and convalescent COVID-19 samples. PBMCs, B-cell-depleted T cells, or T cells were the source of the cDNA or gDNA that made up the material.

Germline V gives CDR1 MGHDK, CDR2 SYGVNS. The CDR3 is made up of 13 amino acids. The V end lost 6 bases, the J end lost 1 base, and 9 bases lay between the germline ends. TCRdb's table, derived via immunoSEQ multiplex PCR, lists solely in-frame clones and lacks some. The sample shows about 160,000 clones, roughly 91% of them seen only once. This chain joins TRBV25-1 and TRBJ1-1; D remains unclear. Sequenced input: peripheral blood. This clonotype was obtained from a woman aged 45-65 years with acute or convalescent COVID-19. The CDR3 nucleotides read TGTGCCAGCAGCTGGCATGCGAACACTGAAGCTTTCTTT. Translation: CASSWHANTEAFF.